This T cell receptor beta chain was recorded in a study of blood T cell repertoires in COVID-19. Study-level background: COVID-19 samples from acute and convalescent phases originated in the United States, Italy and Spain.

The assay was immunoSEQ multiplex PCR, and TCRdb's table has in-frame clones only and misses some. The sample has about 240,000 clones, almost 85% seen once. The sequencing sample was made of peripheral blood. The clonotype comes from a man aged 50 to 60 with COVID-19, enrolled during active disease.

The CDR3 DNA reads as TGTGCCAGTAGTAACGGGGGGGCGGGTGAGCAGTTCTTC. It codes for CASSNGGAGEQFF. This chain connects TRBV19 to TRBJ2-1; 8 nucleotides line up with TRBD2. The germline V gene encodes CDR1 LNHDA and CDR2 SQIVND (reference sequence). Trimming cost V 4 bases and J 9 bases; bases outside gene matches: 5. The CDR3 totals 13 residues.